The rows below give T cell receptor beta chains drawn from one sample of a study of cytomegalovirus exposure and HLA in healthy donors. Sequenced by immunoSEQ multiplex PCR; TCRdb stores in-frame clones only, minus some. The table lists fewer than 75,000 clones, 85% to 95% of them singletons, with approximately 3.5% in the top ten. Material: PBMCs. The receptors derive from a man younger than 30 in good health and CMV-seronegative. Each CDR3 is given with its conserved first and last residue. D genes are given only for firm matches. Rows give clone size only sometimes, using once, few, many, or a class for an expanded clone.

v_gene	d_gene	j_gene	abundance	CDR3nt	CDR3aa
TRBV7-9	.	TRBJ1-1	.	TGTGCCAGCAGCGCGACAGCCTGGGGCGCTTTCTTT	CASSATAWGAFF
TRBV4-3	.	TRBJ1-1	.	TGCGCCAGCAGCGTTAAGAGGAACACTGAAGCTTTCTTT	CASSVKRNTEAFF
TRBV7-8	.	TRBJ1-1	once	TGTGCCAGCAGCTCTTTGTCGGGAACTGAAGCTTTCTTT	CASSSLSGTEAFF
TRBV18	.	TRBJ1-1	.	TGTGCCAGCTCACCCAAACAGTTGAACACTGAAGCTTTCTTT	CASSPKQLNTEAFF
TRBV28	.	TRBJ2-7	.	TGTGCCAGCAGCCCGCCGGGCCCCGGGAAGGGCGAGCAGTACTTC	CASSPPGPGKGEQYF
TRBV7-2	TRBD1	TRBJ2-3	once	TGTGCCAGCAGCCGGCGGTGGGGACAGGACGGCTCAGATACGCAGTATTTT	CASSRRWGQDGSDTQYF
TRBV27	TRBD2	TRBJ2-1	.	TGTGCCAGCAGTTCGATAGCGGGGGGTTCTGATGAGCAGTTCTTC	CASSSIAGGSDEQFF
TRBV10-2	.	TRBJ1-3	once	TGCGCCAGCAGTGAGTCTGAGGGCCTCCTTGGGGGAAACACCATATATTTT	CASSESEGLLGGNTIYF
TRBV29-1	.	TRBJ1-5	.	TGCAGCGTTAAGGAGGGACCGAGCAATCAGCCCCAGCATTTT	CSVKEGPSNQPQHF
TRBV5-4	.	TRBJ1-2	.	TGTGCCAGCAGCTTGGGAGCAGGGGATAACTATGGCTACACCTTC	CASSLGAGDNYGYTF
TRBV9	TRBD1	TRBJ2-7	few	TGTGCCAGCATCCCAGGAGAGGGACAGGGACATTGGGTGCAGTACTTC	CASIPGEGQGHWVQYF
TRBV25-1	.	TRBJ1-1	.	TGTGCCAGCAGTGCAAAAGCTCGGGCTGAAGCTTTCTTT	CASSAKARAEAFF
TRBV28	TRBD1	TRBJ1-4	.	TGTGCATGCGGAACAGGGGGCAAACTGTTTTTT	CACGTGGKLFF
TRBV7-2	TRBD2	TRBJ2-1	.	TGTGCCAGCAGCCGACTAGCGGGGGGGCACAATGAGCAGTTCTTC	CASSRLAGGHNEQFF
TRBV19	TRBD1	TRBJ2-1	.	TGTGCCAGTAAGGTGGGACAGAGCCTCTACAATGAGCAGTTCTTC	CASKVGQSLYNEQFF
TRBV20-1	.	TRBJ1-1	.	TGCAGTGCTAGTCAGAACACTGAAGCTTTCTTT	CSASQNTEAFF
TRBV6-1	TRBD1	TRBJ1-5	.	TGTGCCAGCAGTTCCCAGGGGGCGAATCAGCCCCAGCATTTT	CASSSQGANQPQHF
TRBV9	TRBD1	TRBJ1-5	.	TGTGCCAGCAGCGTAGGACCGACAGGGTATCAGCCCCAGCATTTT	CASSVGPTGYQPQHF
TRBV9	.	TRBJ2-2	.	TGTGCCAGCAGCGTAGAGGGGAACGGGGGGCGCGTCACCGGGGAGCTGTTTTTT	CASSVEGNGGRVTGELFF
TRBV30	TRBD2	TRBJ2-7	.	TGTGCCTGGAGTGGGGGGGGCTCCTACGAGCAGTACTTC	CAWSGGGSYEQYF
TRBV7-8	TRBD1	TRBJ2-2	.	TGTGCCAGCAGCCCCCGACAGGGTATCGGCACCGGGGAGCTGTTTTTT	CASSPRQGIGTGELFF
TRBV7-3	.	TRBJ1-2	.	TGTGCCAGCAGCTTAACCGCGGGGGGGCCTTCCTATGGCTACACCTTC	CASSLTAGGPSYGYTF
TRBV4-1	TRBD1	TRBJ1-1	.	TGCGCCAGCAGCCCGGAGGACAGGACGAACACTGAAGCTTTCTTT	CASSPEDRTNTEAFF
TRBV6-1	TRBD1	TRBJ1-2	.	TGTGCCAGCAGGGCCGGACAGGGTAAAAGCTATGGCTACACCTTC	CASRAGQGKSYGYTF
TRBV5-6	.	TRBJ2-3	once	TGTGCCAGAGGCCCTCGGGGATCCACAGATACGCAGTATTTT	CARGPRGSTDTQYF
TRBV19	.	TRBJ1-1	.	TGTGCCAGTAGTACCTTTGCTGAAGCTTTCTTT	CASSTFAEAFF
TRBV6-1	TRBD1	TRBJ2-4	.	TGTGCCAGCTTCCGGACAGGGGGGAACATTCAGTACTTC	CASFRTGGNIQYF
TRBV15	.	TRBJ2-7	.	TGTGCCACCAGCAGTCTCGGGTCCTCGGCGCAGTACTTC	CATSSLGSSAQYF
TRBV19	.	TRBJ1-4	.	TGTGCCAGTAGTATCGCTCAGGGCGAAAAACTGTTTTTT	CASSIAQGEKLFF
TRBV7-3	.	TRBJ2-2	.	TGTGCCAGCAGCTTCAGGGGTACGAACACCGGGGAGCTGTTTTTT	CASSFRGTNTGELFF
TRBV21-1	.	TRBJ2-7	.	TGTGCCAGCAGCAAAGCGCAGGGGAAGGCCTACGAGCAGTACTTC	CASSKAQGKAYEQYF
TRBV29-1	.	TRBJ1-2	.	TGCAGCGTTGAAGGGTGGGGGCAACAGGGCGGTGGCTACACCTTC	CSVEGWGQQGGGYTF
TRBV5-6	.	TRBJ1-2	.	TGTGCCAGCAGCTTGGCTTTACAGGGTCTTGGTGGCTACACCTTC	CASSLALQGLGGYTF
TRBV5-6	TRBD2	TRBJ2-3	.	TGTGCCAGCAGCTCCACCGGGACTACTTACAGCACAGATACGCAGTATTTT	CASSSTGTTYSTDTQYF
TRBV18	.	TRBJ1-1	.	TGTGCCAGCTCAGAGGGAAACACTGAAGCTTTCTTT	CASSEGNTEAFF
TRBV7-2	.	TRBJ1-1	once	TGTGCCAGCAGGCCAACAGGGTCCTATTTCTACACTGAAGCTTTCTTT	CASRPTGSYFYTEAFF
TRBV2	.	TRBJ1-4	.	TGTGCCAGCACAGGGGTCCTCCCAGCAACTAATGAAAAACTGTTTTTT	CASTGVLPATNEKLFF
TRBV19	.	TRBJ2-7	few	TGTGCCAGTAGTCCGGAGGGCTACGAGCAGTACTTC	CASSPEGYEQYF
TRBV7-9	.	TRBJ2-7	.	TGTGCCAGCAGCTTAGGGGGCGCGACAGTAGCCTACGAGCAGTACTTC	CASSLGGATVAYEQYF
TRBV27	TRBD1	TRBJ1-1	.	TGTGCCAGCAGTTTAGACAGGGGCACTGAAGCTTTCTTT	CASSLDRGTEAFF
TRBV28	TRBD2	TRBJ2-1	.	TGTGCCAGCAGTAGTTCCCCAAGACGGACCGGGGGGGCCTACAATGAGCAGTTCTTC	CASSSSPRRTGGAYNEQFF
TRBV4-1	.	TRBJ1-2	.	TGCGCCAGCAGCCAAGATCAGCCTGGAGCTAACTATGGCTACACCTTC	CASSQDQPGANYGYTF
TRBV29-1	TRBD2	TRBJ2-3	.	TGCAGCGTTGGTGGGGGGCTAGCGGGGGTAAAGGATACGCAGTATTTT	CSVGGGLAGVKDTQYF
TRBV27	.	TRBJ1-4	.	TGTGCCAGCAACAAGGCGGGGGCTCGTGAAAAACTGTTTTTT	CASNKAGAREKLFF
TRBV5-1	.	TRBJ2-7	.	TGCGCCAGCAGCCCTAGGCAATCCAGCTACGAGCAGTACTTC	CASSPRQSSYEQYF
TRBV23-1	.	TRBJ1-1	.	TGCGCCAGCAGTCCTCCAGGATCCTGGGTGAACACTGAAGCTTTCTTT	CASSPPGSWVNTEAFF
TRBV7-9	.	TRBJ1-5	.	TGTGCCAGCAGCTTAGAGGCGCGGCAGCCCCAGCATTTT	CASSLEARQPQHF
TRBV7-6	TRBD2	TRBJ2-1	.	TGTGCCAGCAGCCCATCCACTAGCGGGGGTAACAATGAGCAGTTCTTC	CASSPSTSGGNNEQFF
TRBV9	.	TRBJ1-4	.	TGTGCCAGCAGCGTAGGTGTCTTAACTAATGAAAAACTGTTTTTT	CASSVGVLTNEKLFF
TRBV7-9	.	TRBJ1-2	few	TGTGCCAGCAGCCCATCTTTGGAGCATGGCTACACCTTC	CASSPSLEHGYTF
TRBV2	.	TRBJ2-1	.	TGTGCCAGCAGTGAAGCAACGGGGTGGGAGCAGTTCTTC	CASSEATGWEQFF
TRBV7-2	.	TRBJ2-1	.	TGTGCCAGCAGCTTAGAAACAGTGAGGGAGGTTAGCCTTTTGGATGAGCAGTTCTTC	CASSLETVREVSLLDEQFF
TRBV9	TRBD1	TRBJ1-2	.	TGTGCCAGCAGCGTAGCAGGACAGGGCGGCTACACCTTC	CASSVAGQGGYTF